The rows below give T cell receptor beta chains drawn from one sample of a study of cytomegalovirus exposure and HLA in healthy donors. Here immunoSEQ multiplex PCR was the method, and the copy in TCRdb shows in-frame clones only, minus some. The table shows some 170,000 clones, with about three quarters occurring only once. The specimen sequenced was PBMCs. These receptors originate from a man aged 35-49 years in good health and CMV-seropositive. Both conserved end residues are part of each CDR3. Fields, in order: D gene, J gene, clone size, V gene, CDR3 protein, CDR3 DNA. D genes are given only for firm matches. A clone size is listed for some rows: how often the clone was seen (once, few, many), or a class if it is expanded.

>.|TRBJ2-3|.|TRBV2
CASSDTGSHTDTQYF
TGTGCCAGCAGTGATACCGGGTCTCACACAGATACGCAGTATTTT
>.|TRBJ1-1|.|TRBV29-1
CSVITGSADLGTEAFF
TGCAGCGTTATCACAGGGTCAGCGGACTTGGGAACTGAAGCTTTCTTT
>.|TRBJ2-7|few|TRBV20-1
CSAYRQNEQYF
TGCAGTGCTTATCGACAGAACGAGCAGTACTTC
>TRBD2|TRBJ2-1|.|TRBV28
CASTRGLADREQFF
TGTGCCAGCACCCGGGGACTAGCGGATCGTGAGCAGTTCTTC
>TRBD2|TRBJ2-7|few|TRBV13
CASSLASLLAGSEEQYF
TGTGCCAGCAGCTTAGCTAGCTTACTAGCGGGATCTGAAGAGCAGTACTTC
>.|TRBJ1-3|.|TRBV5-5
CASSLHPGTGNTIYF
TGTGCCAGCAGCTTGCACCCAGGGACTGGAAACACCATATATTTT
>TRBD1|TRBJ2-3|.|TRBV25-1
CASASTGGSDTQYF
TGTGCCAGCGCCTCGACAGGGGGTTCAGATACGCAGTATTTT
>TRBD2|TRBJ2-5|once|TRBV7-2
CASSLDVAGVETQYF
TGTGCCAGCAGCTTAGATGTAGCGGGAGTGGAGACCCAGTACTTC
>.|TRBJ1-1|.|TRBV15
CATSRDSDRVMNTEAFF
TGTGCCACCAGCAGAGATTCGGACAGAGTCATGAACACTGAAGCTTTCTTT
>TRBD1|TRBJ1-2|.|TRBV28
CAGRQGAGYTF
TGTGCCGGAAGACAGGGGGCCGGCTACACCTTC
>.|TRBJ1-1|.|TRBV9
CASSADPTANTEAFF
TGTGCCAGCAGCGCAGACCCGACAGCCAACACTGAAGCTTTCTTT
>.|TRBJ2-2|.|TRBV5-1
CALQGLAPNTGELFF
TGCGCCTTACAGGGTCTGGCGCCGAACACCGGGGAGCTGTTTTTT
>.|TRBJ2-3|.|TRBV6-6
CASSYVPAADTQYF
TGTGCCAGCAGTTACGTGCCAGCGGCAGATACGCAGTATTTT
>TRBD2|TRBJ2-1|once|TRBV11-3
CASSSYAGENNEQFF
TGTGCCAGCAGCTCCTACGCGGGAGAAAACAATGAGCAGTTCTTC
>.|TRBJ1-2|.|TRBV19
CASSPVPGSVYGYTF
TGTGCCAGTAGTCCCGTTCCTGGTTCGGTCTATGGCTACACCTTC
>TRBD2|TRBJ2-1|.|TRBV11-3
CASSTRLAWTEQFF
TGTGCCAGCAGCACCCGACTAGCTTGGACCGAGCAGTTCTTC
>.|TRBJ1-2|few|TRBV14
CASSQANPGVYGYTF
TGTGCCAGCAGCCAAGCGAATCCAGGGGTGTATGGCTACACCTTC
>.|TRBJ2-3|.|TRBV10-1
CASSKSGVGTDTQYF
TGCGCCAGCAGTAAGTCGGGAGTGGGAACAGATACGCAGTATTTT
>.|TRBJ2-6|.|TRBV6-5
CASGGGRLVANVLTF
TGTGCCAGTGGTGGAGGGCGTCTCGTAGCCAACGTCCTGACTTTC
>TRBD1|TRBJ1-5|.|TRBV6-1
CASSERGPQPQHF
TGTGCCAGCAGTGAGAGGGGGCCTCAGCCCCAGCATTTT
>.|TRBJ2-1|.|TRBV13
CASSPRVSGGNEQFF
TGTGCCAGCAGCCCTAGGGTTAGCGGAGGCAATGAGCAGTTCTTC
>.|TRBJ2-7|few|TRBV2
CASTQQGGPPNEQYF
TGTGCCAGCACCCAACAGGGAGGGCCCCCTAACGAGCAGTACTTC
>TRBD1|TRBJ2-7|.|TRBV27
CASSKNRGLVGEQYF
TGTGCCAGCAGTAAAAACAGGGGTCTGGTAGGCGAGCAGTACTTC
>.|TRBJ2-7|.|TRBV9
CASSVTSRPYEQYF
TGTGCCAGCAGCGTCACTAGCAGACCCTACGAGCAGTACTTC
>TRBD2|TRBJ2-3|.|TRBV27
CASSFGGGTDTQYF
TGTGCCAGCAGTTTCGGGGGGGGCACAGATACGCAGTATTTT
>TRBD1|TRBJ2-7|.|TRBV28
CASIAGGTGYHEQYF
TGTGCCAGCATCGCGGGCGGGACAGGGTACCACGAGCAGTACTTC
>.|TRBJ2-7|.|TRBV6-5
CASSSLVEGSYEQYF
TGTGCCAGCAGCTCATTGGTGGAGGGCTCCTACGAGCAGTACTTC
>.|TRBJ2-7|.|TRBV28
CASRNPTFLVGEQYF
TGTGCCAGCAGGAACCCGACTTTCCTCGTCGGGGAGCAGTACTTC
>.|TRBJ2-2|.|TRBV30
CAWNPGRGELFF
TGTGCCTGGAATCCAGGGAGGGGGGAGCTGTTTTTT
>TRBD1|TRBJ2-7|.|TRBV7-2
CASSLGQGDEQYF
TGTGCCAGCAGCTTAGGACAGGGCGACGAGCAGTACTTC
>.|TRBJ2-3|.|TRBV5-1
CASKPGGRIADTQYF
TGCGCCAGCAAACCTGGGGGGAGAATCGCAGATACGCAGTATTTT
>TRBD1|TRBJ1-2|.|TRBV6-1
CASSPWTGLGYGYTF
TGTGCCAGCAGTCCGTGGACAGGGTTAGGCTATGGCTACACCTTC
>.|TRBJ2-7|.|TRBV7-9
CASTSALSYEQYF
TGTGCCAGCACCTCTGCGCTCTCCTACGAGCAGTACTTC
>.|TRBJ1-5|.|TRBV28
CASSWTEYNQPQHF
TGTGCCAGCAGTTGGACAGAATACAATCAGCCCCAGCATTTT
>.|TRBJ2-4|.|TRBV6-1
CASSEVGSSGIQYF
TGTGCCAGCAGTGAAGTTGGTTCCTCGGGCATTCAGTACTTC
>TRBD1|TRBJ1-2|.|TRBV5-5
CASRTLGTGLNYGYTF
TGTGCCAGCAGAACTTTGGGGACAGGGCTTAACTATGGCTACACCTTC